The present T cell receptor beta chain was sequenced within a study of CXCR3-negative and CXCR3-positive naive CD8 T cells. Across the study: Libraries each contributed about 1.5 +/- 0.3 million TRB reads, for around 140 million in total.

As regards this clonotype: Its matching antigen is unknown.

From germline, CDR1 is SGHRS and CDR2 YFSETQ. The CDR3 extends over 15 amino acids. Findings and caveats of the study: Partial loss of CXCR3 expression followed cryopreservation; most assays used fresh PBMCs. Naive CXCR3-negative and CXCR3-positive cells had similar TRBV-TRBJ usage; memory differed.

With more than 250,000 cells each, the CD8+ T cell subsets were individually sorted in triplicate. The TRB libraries of cDNA were built by UMI-labeled 5' RACE. TCRdb reprocessed the 5' RACE reads and keeps a single row for each CDR3 protein, giving no DNA. This repertoire includes 70,000 to 95,000 distinct CDR3 sequences. Sequenced input: naive CXCR3- CD8+ T cells from blood. Specified subset: CD45RO-CCR7+CD27+CD95- naive CD8+ T cells lacking CXCR3 (TNR3-). The gene calls are TRBV5-1 and TRBJ2-3; TCRdb reports TRBD1, a call that lacks DNA to check it against. This clonotype was obtained from a human donor in good health. Some clones in this sample may be carry-over from other donors' samples. The CDR3 sequence: CASSFGQGATDTQYF.